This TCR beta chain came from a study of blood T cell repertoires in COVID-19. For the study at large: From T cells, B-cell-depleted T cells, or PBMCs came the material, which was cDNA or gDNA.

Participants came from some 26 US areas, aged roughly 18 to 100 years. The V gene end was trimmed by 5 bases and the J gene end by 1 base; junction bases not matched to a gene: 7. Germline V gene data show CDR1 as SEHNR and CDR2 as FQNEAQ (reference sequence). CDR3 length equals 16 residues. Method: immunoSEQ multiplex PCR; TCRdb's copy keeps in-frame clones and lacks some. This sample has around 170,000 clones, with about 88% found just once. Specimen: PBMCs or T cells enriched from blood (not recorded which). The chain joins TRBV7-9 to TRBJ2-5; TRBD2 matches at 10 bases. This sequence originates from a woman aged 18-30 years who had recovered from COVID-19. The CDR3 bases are TGTGCCAGCAGCGAGGGGGCTAGCGGGAGCCAAGAGACCCAGTACTTC. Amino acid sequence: CASSEGASGSQETQYF.